Sequencing of this T cell receptor (beta chain) was carried out in a study of blood T cells in healthy people across ages. The ends were cut back, 1 base at V and 2 bases at J, with 12 bases in the middle. The germline V gene encodes CDR1 LGHDT and CDR2 YNNKEL (reference sequence). The CDR3 is 16 amino acids. Donation came from healthy Caucasian individuals in Russia who were aged about 6 to 95. Together with a sample-barcoded 5' primer, a J-beta primer mix was included in a second PCR lasting about 7 to 11 cycles. MiXCR, run by TCRdb on the 5' RACE reads, gives a single entry per CDR3 protein. The data hold about 1,800,000 distinct CDR3 sequences, with approximately 30% observed a single time.

The sample was blood. This TCR came from a woman in her twenties or thirties in good health. This chain joins TRBV3-1 and TRBJ1-3; D may be TRBD1 (5 bases). The CDR3 DNA is TGTGCCAGCAGCCAAGCTGCAGGGTGGCCTGGAAACACCATATATTTT. It yields the protein CASSQAAGWPGNTIYF.